The 28 T cell receptor beta chains below come from one sample, sequenced in a study of OX40 agonist ivuxolimab in advanced cancers. TCRdb's copy holds only in-frame clones and misses some; the assay was immunoSEQ multiplex PCR. The sample records some 62,000 clones, about 89% being singletons. The sample consisted of CD4+ or CD8+ T cells sorted from blood, taken in a trial of the OX40 agonist ivuxolimab. The receptors come from an adult with an advanced solid tumor such as melanoma, head and neck, liver or kidney cancer.

This clone showed up just once. This chain uses TRBV19 with TRBJ2-7, with D hard to call. Germline V lookup: CDR1 LNHDA, CDR2 SQIVND (reference sequence). The germline V and J ends were trimmed by 6 bases and 0 bases, with 9 bases remaining between them. This CDR3 is built from 13 residues. As DNA, the CDR3 is TGTGCCAGTAGGAACACATTCTCCTACGAGCAGTACTTC. It is translated as CASRNTFSYEQYF.

The rearrangement links TRBV29-1 to TRBJ1-1, with TRBD1 identical over 8 bases. The J segment lost 1 base and the V segment lost 3 bases, leaving 10 bases of the junction unmatched. Germline CDR1 and CDR2: SQVTM and ANQGSEA. The CDR3 runs to 16 residues. The CDR3 here is CSVDIPGQGANTEAFF. Here the CDR3 DNA reads TGCAGCGTTGATATCCCGGGGCAGGGGGCGAACACTGAAGCTTTCTTT.

The CDR3 sequence: CASSLVGGAYGYTF. CDR3 nucleotides: TGTGCCAGCAGTTTAGTTGGGGGCGCGTATGGCTACACCTTC. The V call is TRBV28, the J call TRBJ1-2; tentatively, D is TRBD1 (6 bases). The CDR3 is 14 amino acids. The V end was cut by 2 bases, the J end by 5 bases, with 12 bases between. Germline V CDR1 and CDR2: MDHEN, SYDVKM.

V and J are TRBV30 and TRBJ2-7; D is ambiguous. Deletions cut 2 bases from V and 2 bases from J, with 7 bases between. This CDR3 spans 12 amino acids. Germline lookup yields CDR1 GTSNPN and CDR2 SVGIG (reference sequence). The CDR3 nucleotides are TGTGCCTGGAGTCCCCAGGCCTACGAGCAGTACTTC. Its translation is CAWSPQAYEQYF.

V and J are TRBV7-8 and TRBJ2-7; the D is unclear. The length of the CDR3 is 13 residues. The V and J ends lost 3 bases and 3 bases respectively, with 9 bases between them. Germline V gene sequence: CDR1 SGHVS, CDR2 FQNEAQ. The CDR3 DNA sequence: TGTGCCAGCAGCTTTATAGGCCGCTACGAGCAGTACTTC. This gives the protein CASSFIGRYEQYF.

V gene TRBV15 combines with J gene TRBJ1-2; TRBD1 is a possible D gene (5 bases). Germline CDR1 LNHNV, CDR2 YYDKDF (reference sequence). The CDR3 totals 13 residues. V dropped 3 bases and J dropped 4 bases, with 9 bases sitting between them. The CDR3 is CATSRGGVYGYTF. CDR3 DNA sequence: TGTGCCACCAGCAGGGGGGGGGTCTATGGCTACACCTTC.

This clone was recorded only once. J is TRBJ1-2 and V is TRBV7-2; maybe TRBD1 (5 bases). The CDR3 sequence is 13 residues long. Trimming removed 5 bases at V and 13 bases at J, with 20 bases between. Germline values: CDR1 SGHTA, CDR2 FQGNSA. The CDR3 loop is CASSPQGGVRSTF. The CDR3 DNA reads as TGTGCCAGCAGCCCCCAGGGAGGGGTGAGGAGCACCTTC.

This clone has only a few counts. DNA for the CDR3: TGTGCCAGCAGTTTCTGGGACAGGCGAGAGACCCAGTACTTC. This translates into CASSFWDRRETQYF. The chain employs TRBV27 and TRBJ2-5; TRBD1 aligns across 8 bases. This CDR3 contains 14 residues. Germline CDR1 reads MNHEY; CDR2 reads SMNVEV (reference sequence). J lost 4 bases, V lost 3 bases, and 4 bases had no gene match.

The genes are TRBV28 and TRBJ2-1; D not resolved. The germline gives CDR1 MDHEN, CDR2 SYDVKM. There are 10 residues in the CDR3. Trimming removed 2 bases from V and 8 bases from J, with 1 base in between. As DNA, the CDR3 is TGTGCCAGCAGTTTAGATGAGCAGTTCTTC. Amino acids: CASSLDEQFF. Drawing the rest from reference TRBV28 and TRBJ2-1, the complete variable domain is DVKVTQSSRYLVKRTGEKVFLECVQDMDHENMFWYRQDPGLGLRLIYFSYDVKMKEKGDIPEGYSVSREKKERFSLILESASTNQTSMYLCASSLDEQFFGPGTRLTVL.

This chain joins TRBV9 and TRBJ2-7; 9 bases agree with TRBD2. After removal of 1 base from V and 5 bases from J, the junction contained 16 bases not matched to a gene. The CDR3 contains 18 residues. Germline V gives CDR1 SGDLS, CDR2 YYNGEE. The DNA for the CDR3 is TGTGCCAGCAGCGTAAACCCTGCAGGAGCGGGAGGAAGTAACGAGCAGTACTTC. Its protein product is CASSVNPAGAGGSNEQYF.

The chain recombines TRBV6-5 with TRBJ1-1, with a possible D match to TRBD1 (6 bases). CDR3 length: 15 residues. With 6 bases removed from V and 1 base from J, the gap between germline ends came to 15 bases. The germline gives CDR1 MNHEY, CDR2 SVGAGI. Here the CDR3 reads CASRATGSPNTEAFF. The CDR3 coding sequence is TGTGCCAGCAGAGCTACAGGGTCACCGAACACTGAAGCTTTCTTT.

The chain is built from TRBV30 and TRBJ1-6; 8 bases fit TRBD1. There are 14 residues in the CDR3. The V gene end was trimmed by 2 bases and the J gene end by 9 bases; junction bases not matched to a gene: 6. Germline CDR1 GTSNPN, CDR2 SVGIG (reference sequence). The CDR3 region has the DNA TGTGCCTGGAGTCGGGACAGGTTCGGTTCACCCCTCCACTTT. This translates into CAWSRDRFGSPLHF.

This chain links TRBV4-1 with TRBJ1-2; the D gene is possibly TRBD1 (5 bases). Germline-derived CDR1 and CDR2 are MGHRA and YSYEKL. The V end lost 1 base, the J end lost 5 bases, and 17 bases lay between the germline ends. CDR3 size: 16 residues. CDR3 amino acids: CASSQVSGGGEYGYTF. The CDR3 nucleotides are TGCGCCAGCAGCCAAGTTAGCGGGGGAGGAGAATATGGCTACACCTTC.

This rearrangement joins TRBV6-5 to TRBJ2-7; weak D call: TRBD1 (5 bases). This CDR3 spans 13 amino acids. Germline V gives CDR1 MNHEY, CDR2 SVGAGI. Deletions cut 2 bases from V and 2 bases from J, with 7 bases between. The CDR3: CASSYSRAYEQYF. CDR3 DNA sequence: TGTGCCAGCAGTTACAGCAGGGCCTACGAGCAGTACTTC.

The chain joins TRBV5-1 to TRBJ2-7; D remains unclear. CDR3 length equals 12 residues. The V and J ends lost 4 bases and 1 base respectively, with 6 bases between them. CDR1 and CDR2 from the germline V gene are SGHRS and YFSETQ. CDR3 nucleotides: TGCGCCAGCAGCCTAAGTTCCTACGAGCAGTACTTC. Translation gives CASSLSSYEQYF. Looking up the rest from reference TRBV5-1 and TRBJ2-7 gives the full variable domain: KAGVTQTPRYLIKTRGQQVTLSCSPISGHRSVSWYQQTPGQGLQFLFEYFSETQRNKGNFPGRFSGRQFSNSRSEMNVSTLELGDSALYLCASSLSSYEQYFGPGTRLTVT.

This sequence joins TRBV18 and TRBJ2-2, with D uncertain. The germline V gene encodes CDR1 KGHSH and CDR2 LQKENI. With 6 bases removed from V and 6 bases from J, the gap between germline ends came to 20 bases. This CDR3 spans 16 amino acids. The CDR3 sequence is CASSQRLAIGSGELFF. The CDR3 nucleotides read TGTGCCAGCTCCCAGAGGCTGGCTATTGGATCCGGGGAGCTGTTTTTT.

The gene calls are TRBV18 and TRBJ1-1, with unresolved D. Germline CDR1 reads KGHSH; CDR2 reads LQKENI. Trimming shortened V by 0 bases and J by 4 bases, and 6 bases separated the two germline ends. The CDR3 spans 13 residues. CDR3 region: CASSPPLITEAFF. As DNA, the CDR3 is TGTGCCAGCTCACCACCGTTAATCACTGAAGCTTTCTTT.

The CDR3: CASSLAGTLSGNTIYF. CDR3 DNA: TGCGCCAGCAGCTTGGCCGGGACACTCTCTGGAAACACCATATATTTT. The V gene is TRBV5-1, the J gene TRBJ1-3; TRBD1 might be the D (6 bases). CDR1 is SGHRS, CDR2 YFSETQ, per germline. This CDR3 region has 16 residues. The V end was cut by 0 bases, the J end by 0 bases, with 10 bases between.

This chain's CDR3 is CASSTTGGTYNEQFF. Here the CDR3 DNA reads TGTGCCAGCAGTACAACAGGGGGCACCTACAATGAGCAGTTCTTC. This chain joins TRBV28 and TRBJ2-1, with 9 bases that match TRBD1. CDR1 MDHEN and CDR2 SYDVKM come from the germline V gene. V gave up 5 bases and J gave up 2 bases; unmatched junction bases: 4. CDR3 length: 15 amino acids.

V and J are TRBV2 and TRBJ2-7, with TRBD1 identical over 8 bases. The CDR3 is 14 amino acids. The V and J ends lost 6 bases and 1 base, in that order; junction bases with no gene match: 5. The V gene's germline CDR1 is SNHLY and CDR2 FYNNEI. The CDR3 sequence is CASSVRGLSYEQYF. The CDR3 nucleotides read TGTGCCAGCAGCGTCAGGGGGCTGTCCTACGAGCAGTACTTC. Based on the CDR3 plus reference TRBV2 and TRBJ2-7, the full variable domain is EPEVTQTPSHQVTQMGQEVILRCVPISNHLYFYWYRQILGQKVEFLVSFYNNEISEKSEIFDDQFSVERPDGSNFTLKIRSTKLEDSAMYFCASSVRGLSYEQYFGPGTRLTVT.

The genes are TRBV7-9 and TRBJ1-2, with D hard to call. Germline CDR1 is SEHNR and CDR2 is FQNEAQ (reference sequence). Trimming took 3 bases from V and 2 from J, leaving 13 bases between them. The CDR3 spans 15 residues. The CDR3 reads CASSFFSAGNYGYTF. DNA of the CDR3: TGTGCCAGCAGCTTTTTCTCCGCAGGCAACTATGGCTACACCTTC. Full variable domain (rest looked up from reference TRBV7-9 and TRBJ1-2): DTGVSQNPRHKITKRGQNVTFRCDPISEHNRLYWYRQTLGQGPEFLTYFQNEAQLEKSRLLSDRFSAERPKGSFSTLEIQRTEQGDSAMYLCASSFFSAGNYGYTFGSGTRLTVV.

V gene TRBV27 combines with J gene TRBJ2-2, with TRBD2 matching over 7 bases. The CDR3 is 16 residues long. V dropped 6 bases and J dropped 7; count of bases not matched to a gene: 14. Germline loops: CDR1 MNHEY, CDR2 SMNVEV (reference sequence). The CDR3 DNA reads TGTGCCAGCAGCCCCCGGGATTCGCGGGAGATCGGGGAGCTGTTTTTT. Encoded protein: CASSPRDSREIGELFF.

The chain links TRBV12-5 to TRBJ2-5; 9 positions match TRBD2. Germline values: CDR1 LGHNT, CDR2 FRNRAP. CDR3 size: 14 residues. Losses at the gene ends were 7 bases for V and 5 bases for J; bases not matched to a gene: 8. CDR3 nucleotides: TGTGCTAGTGTCGGGCTAGCGGGATATGAGACCCAGTACTTC. The encoded protein is CASVGLAGYETQYF. The variable domain in full, completed from reference TRBV12-5 and TRBJ2-5, reads DARVTQTPRHKVTEMGQEVTMRCQPILGHNTVFWYRQTMMQGLELLAYFRNRAPLDDSGMPKDRFSAEMPDATLATLKIQPSEPRDSAVYFCASVGLAGYETQYFGPGTRLLVL.

V and J are TRBV11-2 and TRBJ2-7; perhaps TRBD1 as D (6 bases). The CDR3 has 16 residues. CDR1 is SGHAT and CDR2 is FQNNGV in the germline V gene. Trimming stripped 2 bases from V and 2 bases from J, with 16 bases between. CDR3 in DNA: TGTGCCAGCAGCTTAAGTTCAGGGGCGAGAACCTACGAGCAGTACTTC. Its translation: CASSLSSGARTYEQYF.

The genes are TRBV10-1 and TRBJ2-5; TRBD2 might be the D (6 bases). This CDR3 is built from 15 residues. The germline CDR1 and CDR2 sequences are WNHNN and SYGVQD (reference sequence). Trimming took off 0 bases at V and 7 bases at J, with 15 bases between the two ends. The CDR3 loop is CASSESGTQGRTQYF. In nucleotides, the CDR3 is TGCGCCAGCAGTGAGTCAGGGACTCAAGGCCGGACCCAGTACTTC.

This chain uses TRBV18 with TRBJ2-2, with D maybe TRBD1 (5 bases). The germline V gene encodes CDR1 KGHSH and CDR2 LQKENI. The CDR3 runs 14 residues. The V end was cut by 3 bases, the J end by 5 bases, with 10 bases between. The DNA of the CDR3 is TGTGCCAGCTCACCGGGGCAACGGACCGGGGAGCTGTTTTTT. This codes for CASSPGQRTGELFF.

The chain has TRBV19 and TRBJ1-1; a possible D gene is TRBD1 (6 bases). V lost 9 bases, J lost 7 bases, and 12 bases lay in between. CDR1 and CDR2 from the germline V gene are LNHDA and SQIVND (reference sequence). The CDR3 is 11 amino acids. The CDR3 bases are TGTGCCAGCAGGGAGGGGGTTGAAGCTTTCTTT. Amino acids: CASREGVEAFF.

The CDR3: CASSAPGLAGELFF. CDR3 bases: TGTGCCAGCAGCGCCCCAGGGTTAGCCGGGGAGCTGTTTTTT. The chain links TRBV5-4 to TRBJ2-2, with D perhaps TRBD1 (5 bases). The CDR3 is 14 amino acids. The V end was cut by 4 bases, the J end by 6 bases, with 13 bases between. Germline V CDR1 and CDR2: SGHNT, YYREEE (reference sequence).